This TCR beta chain was observed in a study of CD8 T cells in ankylosing spondylitis. Study outcomes and limitations: Within ankylosing spondylitis blood, a TCR beta motif made up of eight highly homologous variants appeared to be characteristic. As reported, disease-linked clones showed significant enrichment in matched ankylosing spondylitis synovial fluid. Disease-linked clones were CD8+ and relatively rare in peripheral blood.

This clonotype was detected many times. Its cognate antigen is unknown. This CDR3 comprises 15 residues. CDR1 is LGHNA, CDR2 YSLEER, per germline. Trimming took 4 bases from V and 2 from J, leaving 15 bases between them. The authors made TCR beta libraries by quantitative 5'-RACE with molecular barcodes. In TCRdb, the 5' RACE reads were re-called with MiXCR into one record per CDR3 protein. Of about 100,000 distinct CDR3 sequences in the sample, about 8.6% are singletons; the top ten hold 9.9%. Sequenced: blood, either unsorted or a sorted T cell fraction (not recorded which). The chain couples TRBV4-3 to TRBJ2-7; tentatively, D is TRBD2 (6 bases). The source of this sequence is a male donor with ankylosing spondylitis or in good health (not recorded which). The CDR3 nucleotides are TGCGCCAGCAGCCGGGACTGGAACCTTCCCTACGAGCAGTACTTC. Amino acid sequence: CASSRDWNLPYEQYF.